This T cell receptor (beta chain) emerged from a study of T cell responses to AZD1222 COVID-19 vaccine. Study details: Samples with a second dose at about 4 or about 12 weeks were pooled together. Points from the study as a whole: Donors in the cohort were predominantly white British and more often female, and clonal diversity was possibly underestimated. Sampled repertoires all dated from after the peak T cell response.

Trimming took 1 base from V and 6 from J; bases not matched to a gene: 7. Germline V gene sequence: CDR1 SGHTA, CDR2 FQGNSA. The CDR3 has 15 residues. A remark on this clone: The antigen is unknown.

TCRdb keeps only in-frame clones here, not all; method: immunoSEQ multiplex PCR. The sample lists under 130,000 clones, 88% occurring once. The TCR originated in an adult in good health. Here the sequenced sample was peripheral blood, taken on day 0 of AZD1222 vaccination. The gene calls are TRBV7-2 and TRBJ2-7, with TRBD1 identical over 9 bases. The CDR3 spells CASSLERYRGREQYF. The CDR3 DNA reads as TGTGCCAGCAGCTTAGAGAGGTACAGGGGGCGCGAGCAGTACTTC.